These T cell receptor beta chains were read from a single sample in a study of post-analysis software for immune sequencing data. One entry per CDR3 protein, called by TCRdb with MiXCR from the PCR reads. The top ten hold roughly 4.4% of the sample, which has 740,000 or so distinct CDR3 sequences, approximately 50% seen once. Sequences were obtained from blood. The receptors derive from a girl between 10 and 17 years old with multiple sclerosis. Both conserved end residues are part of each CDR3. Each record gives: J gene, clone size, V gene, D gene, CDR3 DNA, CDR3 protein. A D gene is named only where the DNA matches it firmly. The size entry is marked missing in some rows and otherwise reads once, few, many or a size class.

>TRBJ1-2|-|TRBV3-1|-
TGTGCCAGCAGCCTAACCGGGGGGAGAAACTATGGCTACACCTTC
CASSLTGGRNYGYTF
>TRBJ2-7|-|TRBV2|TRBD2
TGTGCCAGCAGAGGGACTAGCGGGAACTCCGAGCAGTACTTC
CASRGTSGNSEQYF
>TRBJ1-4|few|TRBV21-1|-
TGTGCCAGCAGCCCAGGACCTCCGCCCTCTGTGTTTTTT
CASSPGPPPSVFF
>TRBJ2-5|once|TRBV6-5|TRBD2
TGTGCCAGCAGTTACTACGGGACTAGCCAAGAGACCCAGTACTTC
CASSYYGTSQETQYF
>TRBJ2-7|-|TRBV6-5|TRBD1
TGTGCCAGCAGGGGGGACAGGGCCCCATACGAGCAGTACTTC
CASRGDRAPYEQYF
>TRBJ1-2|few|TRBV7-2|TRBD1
TGTGCCAGCAGGCCGACAGGGAACTATGGCTACACCTTC
CASRPTGNYGYTF
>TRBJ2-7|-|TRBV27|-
TGTGCCAGCAGTCCCACCCCTGTCAGGGGCGAGCAGTACTTC
CASSPTPVRGEQYF
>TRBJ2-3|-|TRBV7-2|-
TGTGCCAGCAGCTTAACCGGGACTCCAAGGTTGACAGATACGCAGTATTTT
CASSLTGTPRLTDTQYF
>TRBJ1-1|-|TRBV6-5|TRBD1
TGTGCCAGCAGTTACGCAGGACAGGGGGCTGAAGCTTTCTTT
CASSYAGQGAEAFF
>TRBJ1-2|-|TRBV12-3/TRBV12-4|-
TGTGCCAGCAGTCCACCTTCTACTGAGGGAGGCTACACCTTC
CASSPPSTEGGYTF
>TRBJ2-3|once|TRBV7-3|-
TGTGCCAGCAGCTTAACGAGACAGGAGGACGATACGCAGTATTTT
CASSLTRQEDDTQYF
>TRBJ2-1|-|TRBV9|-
TGTGCCAGCAGCGTAGGGCCGGAGGGGAAGAATGAGCAGTTCTTC
CASSVGPEGKNEQFF
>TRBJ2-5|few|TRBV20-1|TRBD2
TGCAGTGCTAGAGAAGGGACTACCCAAGAGACCCAGTACTTC
CSAREGTTQETQYF
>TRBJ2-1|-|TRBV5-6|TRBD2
TGTGCCAGCAGCTCAAGAGGACTAGCGGGGTTGGTCGGTGAGCAGTTCTTC
CASSSRGLAGLVGEQFF
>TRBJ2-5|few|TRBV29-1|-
TGCAGCGTTGCGGGGGTAATGGGGAGAAACGGAGAGACCCAGTACTTC
CSVAGVMGRNGETQYF
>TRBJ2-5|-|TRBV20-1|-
TGCAGTGCTAGAGTCTGGGGCTTAGACGAGACCCAGTACTTC
CSARVWGLDETQYF
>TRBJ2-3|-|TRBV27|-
TGTGCCAGCAGTTTGGTGGGAGGTACCCAGCCCACAGATACGCAGTATTTT
CASSLVGGTQPTDTQYF
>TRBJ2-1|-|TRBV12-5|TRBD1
TGTGCTAGTGGTGCTAAACTGCCGGGACAGGGTCGAAATGAGCAGTTCTTC
CASGAKLPGQGRNEQFF
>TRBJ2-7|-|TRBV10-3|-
TGTGCCATCAGTCCCCCGGGACACTACGAGCAGTACTTC
CAISPPGHYEQYF
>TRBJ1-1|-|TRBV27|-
TGTGCCAGCAGGCTAAGGGGGGGGACTGAAGCTTTCTTT
CASRLRGGTEAFF
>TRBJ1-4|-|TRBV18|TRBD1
TGTGCCAGCTCACCACCCTGGGGACAGGGTAATGAAAAACTGTTTTTT
CASSPPWGQGNEKLFF
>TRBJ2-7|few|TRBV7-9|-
TGTGCCAGCAGCTTAGGAGGCAGGGTGCTTGGCAACGAGCAGTACTTC
CASSLGGRVLGNEQYF
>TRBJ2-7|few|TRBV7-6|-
TGTGCCAGCTCATCCGGGCGCGAGCAGTACTTC
CASSSGREQYF
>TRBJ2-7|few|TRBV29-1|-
TGCAGCGTTGAAGATGGGTCTAGCTTGGACGAGCAGTACTTC
CSVEDGSSLDEQYF
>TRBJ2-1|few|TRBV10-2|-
TGCGCCAGCAGTGACCACGACAGCTTCCTTCGCTACAATGAGCAGTTCTTC
CASSDHDSFLRYNEQFF
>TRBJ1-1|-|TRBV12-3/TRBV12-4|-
TGTGCCAGCAGGCTCGGCGGGGCGAAAGCTTTCTTT
CASRLGGAKAFF
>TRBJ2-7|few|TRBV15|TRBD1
TGTGCCACCAGCAGAGTACAGGGGGCGCCGGACGAGCAGTACTTC
CATSRVQGAPDEQYF